One sample yielded the 3 T cell receptor beta chains listed below, sequenced in a study of human T cells and chemical hapten exposure. Specified time point: patch test 1, 2 weeks after DPC sensitization. Indicated treatment: therapeutic diphenylcyclopropenone sensitization with weekly scalp DPC. MiXCR, applied by TCRdb to the RACE reads, yields one record per CDR3 protein. The sample holds tens of thousands of distinct CDR3 sequences, over 8.5% seen once. Sequences were derived from whole blood, sampled in connection with sensitization to the hapten diphenylcyclopropenone (DPC). All receptors come from a woman between 50 and 59 years old with alopecia areata. Some clones in this sample may be carry-over from other donors' samples.

This clonotype has a count of ten or more. The V and J genes are TRBV28 and TRBJ2-5; TRBD1 agrees at 11 bases. This CDR3 region has 17 residues. Germline loops: CDR1 MDHEN, CDR2 SYDVKM. Germline trimming cut 7 bases from V and 4 bases from J; bases unmatched to any gene: 14. This CDR3 reads CASTLRKGQGASETQYF. The DNA of the CDR3 is TGTGCCAGCACCCTGAGGAAAGGACAGGGGGCCTCAGAGACCCAGTACTTC.

The J gene is TRBJ2-3, the V gene TRBV29-1, with D unresolved. Germline CDR1 SQVTM, CDR2 ANQGSEA. The V end lost 7 bases, the J end lost 12 bases, and 17 bases lay between the germline ends. The CDR3 sequence is 11 residues long. The CDR3 reads CSGVRSERQYF. The CDR3 nucleotides are TGCAGCGGGGTACGATCCGAACGCCAGTATTTT.

This clonotype was recorded only once. A much more abundant neighbour one base away suggests this may be a read error. V usage is TRBV10-3 and J usage is TRBJ1-5; D remains ambiguous. Germline V gene sequence: CDR1 ENHRY, CDR2 SYGVKD. This CDR3 has 13 amino acids. Trimming pared 6 bases from V and 5 bases from J, leaving 11 bases between. CDR3 residues: CAIRGSEYQPQHF. CDR3 nucleotide sequence: TGTGCCATCAGGGGGAGTGAGTATCAGCCCCAGCATTTT.